This T cell receptor (beta chain) appears in the sequencing data of a study of cytomegalovirus exposure and HLA in healthy donors. The CDR3 has 15 residues. Germline lookup yields CDR1 SGHAT and CDR2 FQNNGV. The trim removed 1 base at V and 7 bases at J, leaving 8 bases unmatched. Healthy bone marrow donors formed the donor group. Amplification used 60 Vbeta primers and 13 Jbeta primers. Repertoires were generated with immunoSEQ multiplex PCR, while TCRdb's copy carries only in-frame clones and drops some. The data hold about 140,000 clones, with roughly 75% observed a single time. This TCR was recovered from a young man in good health and CMV-seronegative. Material for sequencing was PBMCs. This chain uses TRBV11-2 with TRBJ2-7; 9 bases agree with TRBD1. This chain's CDR3 is CASSLGGQGYDEQYF. The CDR3 nucleotides read TGTGCCAGCAGCTTAGGTGGACAGGGGTATGATGAGCAGTACTTC.